The 15 T cell receptor beta chains presented below share a single source sample, sequenced in a study of cytomegalovirus exposure and HLA in healthy donors. PCR employed 60 Vbeta and 13 Jbeta primers. TCRdb's copy holds only in-frame clones and misses some; the assay was immunoSEQ multiplex PCR. The table lists about 93,000 clones, roughly 63% of them singletons, with 5.9% in the top ten. Sample: PBMCs. These receptors were taken from a boy aged 5-17 years in good health and CMV-seropositive.

The V gene is TRBV5-1, the J gene TRBJ2-6, with D maybe TRBD1 (5 bases). The CDR3 length is 16 residues. V lost 0 bases, J lost 3 bases, and 10 bases lay in between. The germline V gene encodes CDR1 SGHRS and CDR2 YFSETQ. DNA of the CDR3: TGCGCCAGCAGCTTGGCCTTGGGGCTTGGGGCCAACGTCCTGACTTTC. Its translation is CASSLALGLGANVLTF. The entire variable domain, with the rest obtained from reference TRBV5-1 and TRBJ2-6, is as follows: KAGVTQTPRYLIKTRGQQVTLSCSPISGHRSVSWYQQTPGQGLQFLFEYFSETQRNKGNFPGRFSGRQFSNSRSEMNVSTLELGDSALYLCASSLALGLGANVLTFGAGSRLTVL.

Worth noting for this clone: Other DNA sequences in this sample translate to the same CDR3. The gene calls are TRBV5-1 and TRBJ2-7; D may be TRBD2 (6 bases). V gave up 0 bases and J gave up 2 bases, with 9 bases separating them. CDR3 size: 14 residues. Germline CDR1 SGHRS, CDR2 YFSETQ. For the CDR3, the DNA is TGCGCCAGCAGCTTGGGCTCGGGGGCCTACGAGCAGTACTTC. Protein sequence: CASSLGSGAYEQYF.

This chain links TRBV5-6 with TRBJ2-3; 8 positions agree with TRBD1. In germline, CDR1 is SGHDT, CDR2 YYEEEE. This CDR3 region has 13 residues. The J segment lost 4 bases and the V segment lost 6 bases, leaving 4 bases of the junction unmatched. The CDR3 nucleotides read TGTGCCAGCAATTACAGGGGGTCAGATACGCAGTATTTT. As protein: CASNYRGSDTQYF.

The chain recombines TRBV30 with TRBJ2-7; D ambiguous. CDR3 length: 10 residues. Trimming removed 7 bases at V and 6 bases at J, with 10 bases between. Germline V lookup: CDR1 GTSNPN, CDR2 SVGIG (reference sequence). The CDR3 protein is CASEPVEQYF. CDR3 in DNA: TGTGCCTCGGAGCCTGTCGAGCAGTACTTC. Full variable domain (missing parts from reference TRBV30 and TRBJ2-7): SQTIHQWPATLVQPVGSPLSLECTVEGTSNPNLYWYRQAAGRGLQLLFYSVGIGQISSEVPQNLSASRPQDRQFILSSKKLLLSDSGFYLCASEPVEQYFGPGTRLTVT.

This clone was seen only a few times. The V and J genes are TRBV6-5 and TRBJ2-7; 8 nucleotides agree with TRBD2. V was clipped by 5 bases and J by 0 bases; unmatched bases: 3. The germline CDR1 and CDR2 sequences are MNHEY and SVGAGI. The CDR3 totals 14 residues. DNA for the CDR3: TGTGCCAGCAGTCCGGGGGGGACCTCCTACGAGCAGTACTTC. It encodes CASSPGGTSYEQYF.

This clone has only one observation. The chain's CDR3 is CASSRGGSVDSPLHF. Written as DNA, the CDR3 is TGTGCCAGCAGCCGAGGGGGCTCGGTGGATTCACCCCTCCACTTT. The chain recombines TRBV6-5 with TRBJ1-6, with 7 nucleotides matching TRBD1. The CDR3 covers 15 residues. Losses at the gene ends were 6 bases for V and 8 bases for J; bases not matched to a gene: 10. CDR1 and CDR2 (germline): MNHEY, SVGAGI.

The rearrangement links TRBV7-8 to TRBJ2-5; 8 positions match TRBD1. Germline V CDR1 and CDR2: SGHVS, FQNEAQ. The CDR3 has 13 residues. The V gene end was trimmed by 5 bases and the J gene end by 5 bases; junction bases not matched to a gene: 4. The CDR3 loop is CASSITGGETQYF. CDR3 DNA sequence: TGTGCCAGCAGCATAACAGGGGGGGAGACCCAGTACTTC.

The rearrangement links TRBV5-1 to TRBJ1-1; 7 nucleotides agree with TRBD1. Germline V gives CDR1 SGHRS, CDR2 YFSETQ. V was pared by 4 bases and J by 4 bases, with 7 bases of the junction left unmatched. The CDR3 sequence is 14 residues long. The CDR3 sequence: CASSTPGQFTEAFF. The CDR3 DNA reads TGCGCCAGCAGCACCCCGGGACAGTTCACTGAAGCTTTCTTT. The full variable domain, its missing parts supplied by reference TRBV5-1 and TRBJ1-1, is KAGVTQTPRYLIKTRGQQVTLSCSPISGHRSVSWYQQTPGQGLQFLFEYFSETQRNKGNFPGRFSGRQFSNSRSEMNVSTLELGDSALYLCASSTPGQFTEAFFGQGTRLTVV.

The V call is TRBV4-2, the J call TRBJ1-6, with 9 bases aligning to TRBD1. The V gene end was trimmed by 5 bases and the J gene end by 8 bases; junction bases not matched to a gene: 4. The CDR3 is 14 amino acids. Germline lookup yields CDR1 LGHNA and CDR2 YNFKEQ. The CDR3 here is CASSEGQGDSPLHF. In DNA, the CDR3 is TGTGCCAGCAGCGAGGGACAGGGAGATTCACCCCTCCACTTT.

The V gene is TRBV4-3, the J gene TRBJ2-3; 7 bases map to TRBD2. V gave up 0 bases and J gave up 0 bases; unmatched junction bases: 9. This CDR3 is built from 18 residues. The V gene's germline CDR1 is LGHNA and CDR2 YSLEER. The CDR3 sequence: CASSQDLGGSSSTDTQYF. The CDR3 bases are TGCGCCAGCAGCCAAGATCTGGGCGGGAGCTCCAGCACAGATACGCAGTATTTT.

DNA for the CDR3: TGCGCCAGCAGGGCGGGACAGGGGGCGAAAAATGAAAAACTGTTTTTT. Protein sequence: CASRAGQGAKNEKLFF. The chain joins TRBV5-1 to TRBJ1-4, with 12 bases that match TRBD1. Germline CDR1 reads SGHRS; CDR2 reads YFSETQ. The junction had 7 bases not matched to a gene; V was cut back by 5 bases and J by 5 bases. The CDR3 is 16 amino acids.

The V call is TRBV7-3, the J call TRBJ1-1, with a weak D call TRBD1 (5 bases). This CDR3 comprises 13 residues. The germline V gene has CDR1 SGHTA and CDR2 FQGTGA. Trimming removed 5 bases from V and 1 base from J, with 8 bases in between. DNA of the CDR3: TGTGCCAGCAGCCGAACAGGGAACACTGAAGCTTTCTTT. It translates to CASSRTGNTEAFF. Supplemented by reference TRBV7-3 and TRBJ1-1, the full variable domain reads GAGVSQTPSNKVTEKGKYVELRCDPISGHTALYWYRQSLGQGPEFLIYFQGTGAADDSGLPNDRFFAVRPEGSVSTLKIQRTERGDSAVYLCASSRTGNTEAFFGQGTRLTVV.

The rearrangement links TRBV6-5 to TRBJ2-2; maybe TRBD1 (6 bases). Trimming cost V 6 bases and J 3 bases, with 14 bases left between them. CDR3 size: 15 residues. Germline V gives CDR1 MNHEY, CDR2 SVGAGI. The CDR3 sequence is CASSPQGIDTGELFF. Here the CDR3 DNA reads TGTGCCAGCAGCCCACAGGGCATTGACACCGGGGAGCTGTTTTTT.

This clone was seen a handful of times. The chain combines TRBV7-2 with TRBJ1-2; 7 nucleotides match TRBD1. V was clipped by 5 bases and J by 2 bases; unmatched bases: 8. The CDR3 covers 15 residues. Germline assignment: CDR1 SGHTA and CDR2 FQGNSA. The CDR3 region is CASSPGQAKNYGYTF. CDR3 nucleotides: TGTGCCAGCAGCCCCGGACAGGCCAAAAACTATGGCTACACCTTC.

V usage is TRBV28 and J usage is TRBJ2-3; 10 nucleotides agree with TRBD1. V lost 5 bases to trimming and J lost 8 bases; unmatched junction nucleotides: 7. Germline-derived CDR1 and CDR2 are MDHEN and SYDVKM. This CDR3 has 14 residues. CDR3 protein: CASSGQGGLSTQYF. In DNA, the CDR3 is TGTGCCAGCAGTGGACAGGGGGGTTTGAGTACGCAGTATTTT.